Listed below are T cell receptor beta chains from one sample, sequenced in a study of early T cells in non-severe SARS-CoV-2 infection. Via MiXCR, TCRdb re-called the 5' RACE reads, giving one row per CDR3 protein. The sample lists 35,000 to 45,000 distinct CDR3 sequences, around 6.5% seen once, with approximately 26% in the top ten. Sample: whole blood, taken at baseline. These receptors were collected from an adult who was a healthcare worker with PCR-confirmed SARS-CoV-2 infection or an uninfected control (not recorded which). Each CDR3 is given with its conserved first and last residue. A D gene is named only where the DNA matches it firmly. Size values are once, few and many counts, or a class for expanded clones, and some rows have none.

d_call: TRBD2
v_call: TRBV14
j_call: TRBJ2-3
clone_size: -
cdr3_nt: TGTGCCAGCAGCCGCAGTTCAGGGAGGGAATCGGATACGCAGTATTTT
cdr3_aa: CASSRSSGRESDTQYF

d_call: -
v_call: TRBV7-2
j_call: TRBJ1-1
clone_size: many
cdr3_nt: TGTGCCAGCAGCACTGTCGGACTGATGAACACTGAAGCTTTCTTT
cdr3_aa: CASSTVGLMNTEAFF

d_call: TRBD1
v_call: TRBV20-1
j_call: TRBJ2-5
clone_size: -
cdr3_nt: TGCAGTGCCCCGGGACAGCAAGAGACCCAGTACTTC
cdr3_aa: CSAPGQQETQYF

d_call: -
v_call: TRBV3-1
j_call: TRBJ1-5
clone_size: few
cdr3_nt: TGTGCCAGCAGCCAAGGGTCGGATCAGCCCCAGCATTTT
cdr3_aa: CASSQGSDQPQHF

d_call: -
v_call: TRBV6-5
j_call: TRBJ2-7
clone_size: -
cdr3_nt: TGTGCCAGCAGCTCCTTAGACAGTGGCGGCTACGAGCAGTACTTC
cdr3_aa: CASSSLDSGGYEQYF

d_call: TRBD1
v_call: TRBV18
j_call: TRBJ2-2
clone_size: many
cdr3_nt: TGTGCCAGCTCCCAAGGACAGGGGGCGACCGGGGAGCTGTTTTTT
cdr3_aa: CASSQGQGATGELFF

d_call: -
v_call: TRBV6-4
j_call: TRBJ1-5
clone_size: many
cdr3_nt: TGTGCCAGCAGCCAGGAGGAGGGCAATCAGCCCCAGCATTTT
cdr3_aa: CASSQEEGNQPQHF

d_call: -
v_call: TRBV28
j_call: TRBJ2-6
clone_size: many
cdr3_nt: TGTGCCAGCAGTTCTGATCTCTCTGGGGCCAACGTCCTGACTTTC
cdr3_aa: CASSSDLSGANVLTF

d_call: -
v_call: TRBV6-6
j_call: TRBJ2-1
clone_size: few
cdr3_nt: TGTGCCAGCAGCCCACCTGGCCTATCATCCTACAATGAGCAGTTCTTC
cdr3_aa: CASSPPGLSSYNEQFF

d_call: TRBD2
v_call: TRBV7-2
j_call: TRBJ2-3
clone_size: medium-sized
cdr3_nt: TGTGCCAGCAGCGACAGACTAGCGGGAGCAGATACGCAGTATTTT
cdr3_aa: CASSDRLAGADTQYF

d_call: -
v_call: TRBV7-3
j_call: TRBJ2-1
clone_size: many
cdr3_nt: TGTGCCAGCAGCCTACTCGGATGGAATGAGCAGTTCTTC
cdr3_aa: CASSLLGWNEQFF

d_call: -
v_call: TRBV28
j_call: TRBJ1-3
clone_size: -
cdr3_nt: TGTGCCAGCAGTTTATACAGGGACTCTGGAAACACCATATATTTT
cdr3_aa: CASSLYRDSGNTIYF

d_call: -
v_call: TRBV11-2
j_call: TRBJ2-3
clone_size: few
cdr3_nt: TGTGCCAGCGGACTTGCCCTCCTCGGCAGCACAGATACGCAGTATTTT
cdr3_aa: CASGLALLGSTDTQYF

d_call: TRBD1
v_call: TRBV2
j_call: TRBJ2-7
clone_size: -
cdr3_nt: TGTGCCAGCATCCGGGACAGGGCCCACGAGCAGTACTTC
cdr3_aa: CASIRDRAHEQYF

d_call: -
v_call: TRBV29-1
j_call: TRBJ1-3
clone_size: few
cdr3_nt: TGCAGGGTCTATTGTTGGGTTGGAAACACCATATATTTT
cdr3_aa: CRVYCWVGNTIYF

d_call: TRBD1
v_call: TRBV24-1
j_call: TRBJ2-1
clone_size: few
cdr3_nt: TGTGCCACCAGTGATGGGGGACAGGGAAATGAGCAGTTCTTC
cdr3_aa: CATSDGGQGNEQFF

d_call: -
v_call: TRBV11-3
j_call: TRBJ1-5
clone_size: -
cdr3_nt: TGTGCCAGCACCTCCACCGGGGGCTATACGATGCTGCCCCAGCATTTT
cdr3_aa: CASTSTGGYTMLPQHF

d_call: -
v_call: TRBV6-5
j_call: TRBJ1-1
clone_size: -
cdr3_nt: TGTGCCAGCAGTTACTCTAGGCTCATTAAGAACACTGAAGCTTTCTTT
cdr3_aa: CASSYSRLIKNTEAFF

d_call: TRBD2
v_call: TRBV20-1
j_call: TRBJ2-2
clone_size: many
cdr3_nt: TGCAGTGCTAGCCCCCTTAGCGGGAGGGCCCCATCGAACACCGGGGAGCTGTTTTTT
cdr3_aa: CSASPLSGRAPSNTGELFF

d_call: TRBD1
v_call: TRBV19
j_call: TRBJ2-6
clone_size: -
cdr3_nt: TGTGCCAGTAGTACACCGGGACAGACCTTGTCGCACCTCAACGTCCTGACTTTC
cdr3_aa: CASSTPGQTLSHLNVLTF

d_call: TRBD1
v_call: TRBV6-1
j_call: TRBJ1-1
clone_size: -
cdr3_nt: TGTGCCAGCAGTGGGACAGGGCCTGGAAGGGCTTTCTTT
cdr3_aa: CASSGTGPGRAFF

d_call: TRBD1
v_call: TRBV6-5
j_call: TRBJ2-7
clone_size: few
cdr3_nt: TGTGCCAGCACCCCGCGGAGGACAGGGGGCTCCTACGAGCAGTACTTC
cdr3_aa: CASTPRRTGGSYEQYF